This passage covers 25 T cell receptor beta chains from one sample sequenced in a study of CD8+ T cells in alopecia areata. Stated treatment: oral pan-JAK inhibitor, 5-10 mg twice daily. Following RNA extraction, reverse transcription yielded cDNA that acted as the sequencing template. The protocol was immunoSEQ multiplex PCR, while the TCRdb copy is restricted to in-frame clones and leaves out a portion. Among some 190,000 clones listed, approximately 67% were seen once. The material sequenced was CD4+ T cells sorted from blood, taken around week 49, from a patient treated with tofacitinib. These receptors all stem from a human donor with alopecia areata.

The V call is TRBV5-1, the J call TRBJ2-2; 10 bases agree with TRBD2. This CDR3 spans 15 amino acids. V dropped 4 bases and J dropped 6; count of bases not matched to a gene: 6. Germline loops: CDR1 SGHRS, CDR2 YFSETQ. The DNA for the CDR3 is TGCGCCAGCAGCCGGAGGACTAGCGGCCCCGGGGAGCTGTTTTTT. Protein sequence: CASSRRTSGPGELFF.

The genes are TRBV30 and TRBJ1-4; 7 nucleotides match TRBD1. Trimming removed 5 bases from V and 5 bases from J; junction bases left unmatched: 5. This CDR3 region has 13 residues. The germline gives CDR1 GTSNPN, CDR2 SVGIG (reference sequence). The CDR3 bases are TGTGCCTGGGCGGGACAGATAAATGAAAAACTGTTTTTT. Protein: CAWAGQINEKLFF.

The chain uses TRBV27 and TRBJ2-4; D is ambiguous. Germline lookup yields CDR1 MNHEY and CDR2 SMNVEV (reference sequence). This CDR3 region has 13 residues. Trimming stripped 5 bases from V and 0 bases from J, with 5 bases between. The CDR3 sequence is CASSDLAKNIQYF. CDR3 coding DNA: TGTGCCAGCAGTGACCTAGCCAAAAACATTCAGTACTTC.

This clone was counted only a few times. The J gene is TRBJ1-2, the V gene TRBV27; TRBD1 aligns across 9 bases. CDR1 and CDR2 from the germline V gene are MNHEY and SMNVEV (reference sequence). Germline trimming cut 5 bases from V and 2 bases from J; bases unmatched to any gene: 3. The CDR3 is made up of 14 amino acids. The CDR3 coding sequence is TGTGCCAGCAGTGTTGACAGGGGGAACTATGGCTACACCTTC. Translating gives CASSVDRGNYGYTF.

The rearrangement links TRBV10-3 to TRBJ1-2; D is possibly TRBD1 (6 bases). Per the germline V gene, CDR1 is ENHRY and CDR2 is SYGVKD. The V gene lost 5 bases and the J gene lost 2 bases, with 15 bases spanning the gap. CDR3 length equals 15 residues. CDR3 protein: CAISPRTVQNYGYTF. DNA of the CDR3: TGTGCCATCAGTCCTAGGACAGTACAGAACTATGGCTACACCTTC.

V and J are TRBV5-1 and TRBJ2-2; 8 bases line up with TRBD2. CDR3 length: 16 amino acids. The J segment lost 2 bases and the V segment lost 1 base, leaving 4 bases of the junction unmatched. CDR1 SGHRS and CDR2 YFSETQ come from the germline V gene. CDR3 in amino acids: CASSLSSGGNTGELFF. CDR3 DNA sequence: TGCGCCAGCAGCTTGAGCAGCGGGGGAAACACCGGGGAGCTGTTTTTT.

The V gene is TRBV7-3, the J gene TRBJ2-3, with D unclear. The CDR3 is 13 residues long. Germline values: CDR1 SGHTA, CDR2 FQGTGA. Trimming cost V 0 bases and J 7 bases, with 8 bases left between them. This CDR3 reads CASSLTSKNTQYF. CDR3 nucleotides: TGTGCCAGCAGCTTAACGTCAAAGAATACGCAGTATTTT.

V usage is TRBV2 and J usage is TRBJ2-1; D might be TRBD2 (5 bases). The CDR3 extends over 12 amino acids. Germline V gene data show CDR1 as SNHLY and CDR2 as FYNNEI. Trimming shortened V by 2 bases and J by 8 bases, and 7 bases separated the two germline ends. CDR3 bases: TGTGCCAGCAGTGAAAATAGCGATGAGCAGTTCTTC. It specifies CASSENSDEQFF.

V gene TRBV29-1 combines with J gene TRBJ1-2; D ambiguous. The CDR3 extends over 13 amino acids. The V end was cut by 0 bases, the J end by 6 bases, with 11 bases between. Germline CDR1 reads SQVTM; CDR2 reads ANQGSEA. The CDR3 DNA reads TGCAGCGTTGAAGAGGTCGTGGGAGATGGCTACACCTTC. Translation: CSVEEVVGDGYTF. Full variable domain (missing parts from reference TRBV29-1 and TRBJ1-2): SAVISQKPSRDICQRGTSLTIQCQVDSQVTMMFWYRQQPGQSLTLIATANQGSEATYESGFVIDKFPISRPNLTFSTLTVSNMSPEDSSIYLCSVEEVVGDGYTFGSGTRLTVV.

This chain joins TRBV2 and TRBJ2-1; a weak D match, TRBD1 (5 bases). CDR3 length equals 13 residues. The germline V and J ends were trimmed by 8 bases and 6 bases, with 14 bases remaining between them. Germline CDR1 SNHLY, CDR2 FYNNEI. The DNA for the CDR3 is TGTGCCAGCGATCGAAAGGGGTTCAATGAGCAGTTCTTC. It specifies CASDRKGFNEQFF.

This CDR3 is CAWSVSGTGELFF. In DNA, the CDR3 is TGTGCCTGGAGTGTATCCGGCACCGGGGAGCTGTTTTTT. This rearrangement joins TRBV30 to TRBJ2-2; D gene uncertain. Looked up from germline, CDR1 is GTSNPN and CDR2 is SVGIG (reference sequence). The CDR3 extends over 13 amino acids. V was trimmed by 0 bases and J by 4 bases, leaving 6 bases between them.

This clone turned up a few times. The chain carries TRBV7-9 and TRBJ2-4; 9 nucleotides line up with TRBD1. Trimming at V came to 5 bases and at J to 1 base, leaving 6 bases not matched to a gene. This CDR3 spans 16 amino acids. Germline CDR1 SEHNR, CDR2 FQNEAQ (reference sequence). This CDR3 reads CASSQQGAVAKNIQYF. CDR3 sequence (DNA): TGTGCCAGCAGCCAACAGGGGGCGGTGGCCAAAAACATTCAGTACTTC.

The chain couples TRBV29-1 to TRBJ1-1; 9 bases match TRBD1. Trimming cost V 3 bases and J 0 bases; bases outside gene matches: 5. The length of the CDR3 is 15 residues. Germline V CDR1 and CDR2: SQVTM, ANQGSEA. The CDR3 coding sequence is TGCAGCGTTGATCGACAGGGGGAGTTGAACACTGAAGCTTTCTTT. It encodes CSVDRQGELNTEAFF.

This clone was picked up a small number of times. In DNA form, the CDR3 reads TGTGCCAGCGGCCCGGAAACTAATGAAAAACTGTTTTTT. Its protein product is CASGPETNEKLFF. The J gene is TRBJ1-4, the V gene TRBV19; D gene ambiguous. CDR3 size: 13 residues. V dropped 9 bases and J dropped 1 base, with 9 bases sitting between them. In germline, CDR1 is LNHDA, CDR2 SQIVND (reference sequence).

Points on this clone: In the same sample, other DNA sequences code for this CDR3. The chain uses TRBV29-1 and TRBJ1-5, with 7 bases lining up with TRBD1. The junction had 2 bases not matched to a gene; V was cut back by 6 bases and J by 0 bases. The CDR3 spans 13 residues. Germline loops: CDR1 SQVTM, CDR2 ANQGSEA. CDR3 bases: TGCAGCGTAGGGACAGATAGCAATCAGCCCCAGCATTTT. Its protein product is CSVGTDSNQPQHF.

The chain has TRBV7-2 and TRBJ2-3; D is uncertain. CDR1 and CDR2 (germline): SGHTA, FQGNSA. The V gene lost 1 base and the J gene lost 6 bases, with 11 bases spanning the gap. The CDR3 runs to 14 residues. The CDR3, as DNA: TGTGCCAGCAGCTTAGACGTTCGGGCGGATACGCAGTATTTT. It codes for CASSLDVRADTQYF.

The chain links TRBV30 to TRBJ1-5; D is possibly TRBD1 (6 bases). Per germline, CDR1 GTSNPN and CDR2 SVGIG (reference sequence). The CDR3 loop spans 14 amino acids. The V gene lost 3 bases and the J gene lost 6 bases, with 15 bases spanning the gap. Here the CDR3 reads CAWSVTGRGQPQHF. CDR3 DNA: TGTGCCTGGAGCGTTACAGGGCGAGGTCAGCCCCAGCATTTT.

The rearrangement uses TRBV6-1 and TRBJ1-4; D uncertain. Germline CDR1 reads MNHNS; CDR2 reads SASEGT. Trimming stripped 2 bases from V and 8 bases from J, with 15 bases between. This CDR3 is built from 15 residues. The CDR3 region has the DNA TGTGCCAGCAGTGAACTCGCCCGGTCGGGAGAAAAACTGTTTTTT. Translated, it gives CASSELARSGEKLFF.

This clone was picked up a small number of times. J is TRBJ2-3 and V is TRBV27; D call uncertain. V was pared by 1 base and J by 2 bases, with 4 bases between. CDR3 length: 13 residues. The germline CDR1 and CDR2 sequences are MNHEY and SMNVEV (reference sequence). The CDR3 spells CASSLFHTDTQYF. CDR3 sequence (DNA): TGTGCCAGCAGTTTATTTCACACAGATACGCAGTATTTT.

This chain joins TRBV30 and TRBJ2-1; D is ambiguous. The CDR3 runs to 11 residues. Deletions cut 2 bases from V and 11 bases from J, with 10 bases between. CDR1 is GTSNPN and CDR2 is SVGIG in the germline V gene (reference sequence). Here the CDR3 reads CAWSTPLKQFF. CDR3 DNA sequence: TGTGCCTGGAGTACCCCCTTGAAGCAGTTCTTC.

Notes on this clone: This specimen includes other DNA sequences encoding the same CDR3. The rearrangement links TRBV29-1 to TRBJ1-1, with a tentative D call TRBD1 (5 bases). The germline V and J ends were trimmed by 5 bases and 6 bases, with 10 bases remaining between them. The CDR3 sequence is 11 residues long. Germline assignment: CDR1 SQVTM and CDR2 ANQGSEA. This chain's CDR3 is CSVRGGSEAFF. The CDR3 DNA sequence: TGCAGCGTTCGTGGGGGGTCTGAAGCTTTCTTT.

This clone was seen a few times. The V call is TRBV7-9, the J call TRBJ2-1, with D possibly matching TRBD2 (5 bases). CDR3 length equals 12 residues. Trimming pared 1 base from V and 10 bases from J, leaving 8 bases between. Germline V gives CDR1 SEHNR, CDR2 FQNEAQ (reference sequence). CDR3 coding DNA: TGTGCCAGCAGCTTAGGAGGGTACGAGCAGTTCTTC. Encoded protein: CASSLGGYEQFF. Full variable domain (outside the CDR3, taken from reference TRBV7-9 and TRBJ2-1): DTGVSQNPRHKITKRGQNVTFRCDPISEHNRLYWYRQTLGQGPEFLTYFQNEAQLEKSRLLSDRFSAERPKGSFSTLEIQRTEQGDSAMYLCASSLGGYEQFFGPGTRLTVL.

The chain joins TRBV30 to TRBJ2-2, with TRBD2 matching over 7 bases. This CDR3 comprises 16 residues. In germline, CDR1 is GTSNPN, CDR2 SVGIG (reference sequence). Germline trimming cut 5 bases from V and 7 bases from J; bases unmatched to any gene: 16. The CDR3 region has the DNA TGTGCCTGGTACCCCTTGGGGGGGTCTATAGTCGGGGAGCTGTTTTTT. Amino acid sequence: CAWYPLGGSIVGELFF.

V gene TRBV29-1 combines with J gene TRBJ1-1; unclear D gene. The ends were cut back, 1 base at V and 2 bases at J, with 11 bases in the middle. CDR1 and CDR2 from the germline V gene are SQVTM and ANQGSEA. This CDR3 has 14 residues. CDR3 nucleotide sequence: TGCAGCGTTGAAGTTTGGGCCAAAAACACTGAAGCTTTCTTT. Translation gives CSVEVWAKNTEAFF.

The chain recombines TRBV29-1 with TRBJ2-5, with TRBD1 as a possible D gene (5 bases). CDR1 SQVTM and CDR2 ANQGSEA come from the germline V gene. There are 13 residues in the CDR3. Trimming took 5 bases from V and 4 from J, leaving 14 bases between them. CDR3 in DNA: TGCAGCGTTAGGCCGCAGGGTGGAGAGACCCAGTACTTC. This translates into CSVRPQGGETQYF.